This entry describes one T cell receptor beta chain. The data were obtained in a study of OX40 agonist ivuxolimab in advanced cancers. About the study: With a range of roughly 20 to 85, age averaged approximately 60 years, and approximately 83% were male.

Collection of blood occurred at baseline, at cycle 4 day 1, and at cycle 7 day 1. The germline V gene has CDR1 SGDLS and CDR2 YYNGEE. The CDR3 totals 15 residues. Trimming pared 9 bases from V and 2 bases from J, leaving 17 bases between. Clones were read by immunoSEQ multiplex PCR, and TCRdb kept only the in-frame ones, dropping some. The sample records 100,000 or so clones, more than 95% being singletons. The chain couples TRBV9 to TRBJ2-2, with D perhaps TRBD1 or TRBD2 (5 bases each). The origin of this receptor is an adult with an advanced solid tumor such as melanoma, head and neck, liver or kidney cancer. Sequencing was performed on CD4+ or CD8+ T cells sorted from blood, taken in a trial of the OX40 agonist ivuxolimab. The CDR3: CANSPGTENTGELFF. The CDR3 bases are TGTGCCAATTCTCCCGGGACGGAAAACACCGGGGAGCTGTTTTTT.